This T cell receptor (beta chain) is drawn from a study of cytotoxic CD8 clonotypes in ibrutinib-treated CLL. Looking at the study overall: The patient breakdown showed more than 9 relapsed/refractory and some 16 treatment-naive cases, with under 18 IGHV unmutated. Partial responses numbered around 24 and complete responses 2; after a median about 72 months, roughly 15 stayed remitted and approximately twelve progressed.

Study findings and constraints: Clonality increased at ibrutinib response, then returned toward baseline at progression. Patients showed higher baseline clonality than age-matched healthy donors, and it tracked circulating CD8+ T-cell counts.

CDR1 is MNHEY, CDR2 SVGAGI, per germline. The CDR3 extends over 15 amino acids. J was trimmed by 3 bases and V by 6 bases; bases with no gene match: 10. Only in-frame clones appear in the TCRdb table, and some are missing; sequencing was by immunoSEQ multiplex PCR. This table has fewer than 35,000 clones, around 60% appearing once. This clone showed up just a few times. Its antigen is unknown. This sample comprised PBMCs, obtained before ibrutinib treatment. The V call is TRBV6-5, the J call TRBJ2-7; TRBD2 matches at 8 bases. The source is a human donor with chronic lymphocytic leukemia. The CDR3 spells CASSSPSGRVYEQYF. CDR3 coding DNA: TGTGCCAGCAGCAGCCCGTCCGGGAGGGTCTACGAGCAGTACTTC.